The source of this T cell receptor beta chain is a study of cytomegalovirus exposure and HLA in healthy donors. Across the study: In a later analysis, it was reported that the 110 or so validation repertoires had been produced on the same platform as the 500 to 850 repertoires belonging to the first cohort. Points from the study as a whole: Subsequent analysis found a tendency for first-cohort TCR clusters to co-occur within the approximately 130 validation repertoires. Most TCR sequences were uncommon, yet certain public TCRs appeared in many donors.

The CDR3 sequence is 18 residues long. With V trimmed by 4 bases and J by 6 bases, 21 bases remained unmatched. Data came from immunoSEQ multiplex PCR; TCRdb stores just in-frame clones and leaves some out. The table lists fewer than 250,000 clones, 80% to 85% of them singletons. This clone was detected a few times. Its antigen is not identified. This TCR was sampled from a woman aged 30 to 39 in good health and CMV-seropositive. The sequenced sample consisted of PBMCs. The chain recombines TRBV23-1 with TRBJ2-7; 7 nucleotides match TRBD1. Being an ORF, TRBV23-1 has a function that is uncertain. The CDR3 loop reads CASSPKNDREWESCEQYF. In DNA, the CDR3 is TGCGCCAGCAGTCCAAAAAACGACAGGGAATGGGAATCATGCGAGCAGTACTTC.